These T cell receptor beta chains were read from a single sample in a study of long-term antiretroviral therapy in people with HIV. Libraries were prepared by immunoSEQ multiplex PCR; TCRdb keeps only in-frame clonotypes and omits some of them. The profile shows about 31,000 clones, 75% to 90% of them singletons. Sample: unsorted PBMCs, taken 0.8 years before starting antiretroviral therapy. The source of these receptors is a man between 18 and 29 years old with HIV. The CDR3 runs from the conserved cysteine through the conserved F or W. Each record gives: clone size, CDR3 length, D gene, V gene, J gene, CDR3 protein, CDR3 DNA. The D gene is left open where the match is weak. Size is stated for part of the rows, as once, few or many counts, or as a class when the clone is expanded.

clone size: NA; CDR3 length: 14; D gene: NA; V gene: TRBV6-5; J gene: TRBJ2-5; CDR3 protein: CASSSQVGQETQYF; CDR3 DNA: TGTGCCAGCAGTTCACAGGTGGGTCAAGAGACCCAGTACTTC
clone size: NA; CDR3 length: 11; D gene: NA; V gene: TRBV23-1; J gene: TRBJ1-2; CDR3 protein: CASSRGSSFAF; CDR3 DNA: TGCGCCAGCAGTCGTGGGTCCTCCTTTGCCTTC
clone size: NA; CDR3 length: 16; D gene: TRBD1; V gene: TRBV11-2; J gene: TRBJ2-5; CDR3 protein: CASSYRTGRPTETQYF; CDR3 DNA: TGTGCCAGCAGCTACAGGACAGGGCGGCCAACAGAGACCCAGTACTTC
clone size: few; CDR3 length: 15; D gene: TRBD2; V gene: TRBV4-2; J gene: TRBJ2-7; CDR3 protein: CASSQLAGEGYVQYF; CDR3 DNA: TGTGCCAGCAGCCAGCTAGCGGGAGAGGGATACGTGCAGTACTTC
clone size: once; CDR3 length: 14; D gene: NA; V gene: TRBV5-1; J gene: TRBJ1-5; CDR3 protein: CASSPGSGGKPQHF; CDR3 DNA: TGCGCCAGCAGCCCGGGGTCGGGGGGCAAGCCCCAGCATTTT
clone size: NA; CDR3 length: 13; D gene: TRBD1; V gene: TRBV7-8; J gene: TRBJ2-5; CDR3 protein: CASSPGQAETQYF; CDR3 DNA: TGTGCCAGCAGCCCGGGACAGGCGGAGACCCAGTACTTC
clone size: NA; CDR3 length: 14; D gene: NA; V gene: TRBV5-6; J gene: TRBJ1-2; CDR3 protein: CASSLGTLNYGYTF; CDR3 DNA: TGTGCCAGCAGCTTGGGGACACTTAACTATGGCTACACCTTC
clone size: NA; CDR3 length: 14; D gene: TRBD2; V gene: TRBV2; J gene: TRBJ2-2; CDR3 protein: CASSGLGGSGELFF; CDR3 DNA: TGTGCCAGCAGTGGTCTCGGGGGGTCCGGGGAGCTGTTTTTT
clone size: NA; CDR3 length: 15; D gene: NA; V gene: TRBV5-1; J gene: TRBJ2-5; CDR3 protein: CASSFWSVRQETQYF; CDR3 DNA: TGCGCCAGCAGCTTTTGGAGTGTCAGACAAGAGACCCAGTACTTC
clone size: NA; CDR3 length: 13; D gene: TRBD1; V gene: TRBV7-3; J gene: TRBJ1-2; CDR3 protein: CASSPVQGRGYTF; CDR3 DNA: TGTGCCAGCAGCCCCGTACAGGGGCGTGGCTACACCTTC
clone size: NA; CDR3 length: 13; D gene: NA; V gene: TRBV27; J gene: TRBJ2-7; CDR3 protein: CASSFAGSAEQYF; CDR3 DNA: TGTGCCAGCAGTTTTGCAGGATCGGCCGAGCAGTACTTC